This T cell receptor beta chain was found in a study of cytomegalovirus exposure and HLA in healthy donors. Overall study context: Earlier findings included roughly 100 million unique TCR beta sequences obtained from about 180 million T cells. Regarding the study as a whole: Cytomegalovirus association was listed for 164 TCR beta chains. Some V segments (TRBV6-2 and TRBV6-3 among them) were excluded as indistinguishable.

Germline lookup yields CDR1 MNHNS and CDR2 SASEGT. Trimming removed 3 bases from V and 11 bases from J, with 16 bases in between. This CDR3 contains 13 residues. A multiplex PCR was run with 60 Vbeta primers and 13 Jbeta primers. TCRdb's table, derived via immunoSEQ multiplex PCR, lists solely in-frame clones and lacks some. The sample records tens of thousands of clones, approximately 70% being singletons. Comments on this clone: The antigen is undetermined.

The sample consisted of PBMCs. The V gene is TRBV6-1, the J gene TRBJ1-1, with D maybe TRBD1 (6 bases). The TCR comes from a man in his forties or fifties in good health and CMV-seropositive. This CDR3 is CASSDIRGADAFF. The CDR3 DNA reads as TGTGCCAGCAGTGATATCAGGGGCGCGGACGCTTTCTTT.